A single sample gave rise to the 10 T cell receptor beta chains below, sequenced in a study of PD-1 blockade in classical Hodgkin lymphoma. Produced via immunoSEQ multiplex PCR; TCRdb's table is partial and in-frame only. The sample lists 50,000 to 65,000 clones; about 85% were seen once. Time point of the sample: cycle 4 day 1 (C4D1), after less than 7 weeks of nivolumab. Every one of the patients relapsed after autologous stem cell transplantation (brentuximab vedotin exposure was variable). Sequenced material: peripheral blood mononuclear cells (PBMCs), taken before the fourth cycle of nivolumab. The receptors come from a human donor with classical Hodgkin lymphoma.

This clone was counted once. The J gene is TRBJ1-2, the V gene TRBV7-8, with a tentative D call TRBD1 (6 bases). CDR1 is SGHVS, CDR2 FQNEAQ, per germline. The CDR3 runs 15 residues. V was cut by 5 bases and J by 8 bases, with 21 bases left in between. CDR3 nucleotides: TGTGCCAGCAGCATGCTGGACAGCGAGACTACGGGCTACACCTTC. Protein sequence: CASSMLDSETTGYTF.

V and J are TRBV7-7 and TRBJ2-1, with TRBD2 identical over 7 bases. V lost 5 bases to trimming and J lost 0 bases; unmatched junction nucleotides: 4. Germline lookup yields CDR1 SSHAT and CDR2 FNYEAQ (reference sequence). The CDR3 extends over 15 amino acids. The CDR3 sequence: CASSLRLASYNEQFF. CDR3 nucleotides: TGTGCCAGCAGCCTTCGACTAGCCTCCTACAATGAGCAGTTCTTC.

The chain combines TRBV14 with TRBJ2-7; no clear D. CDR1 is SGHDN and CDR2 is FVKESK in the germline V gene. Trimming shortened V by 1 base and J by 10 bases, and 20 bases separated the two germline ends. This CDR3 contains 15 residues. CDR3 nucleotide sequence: TGTGCCAGCAGCCAAGCCCCGTCACTAATAGCAGTTCAGTACTTC. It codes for CASSQAPSLIAVQYF.

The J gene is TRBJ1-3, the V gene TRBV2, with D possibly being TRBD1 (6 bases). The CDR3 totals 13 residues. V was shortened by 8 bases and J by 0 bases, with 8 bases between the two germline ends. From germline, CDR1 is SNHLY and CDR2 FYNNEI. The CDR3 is CASGQTSGNTIYF. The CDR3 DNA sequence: TGTGCCAGCGGACAGACCTCTGGAAACACCATATATTTT. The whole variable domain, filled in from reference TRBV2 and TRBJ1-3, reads EPEVTQTPSHQVTQMGQEVILRCVPISNHLYFYWYRQILGQKVEFLVSFYNNEISEKSEIFDDQFSVERPDGSNFTLKIRSTKLEDSAMYFCASGQTSGNTIYFGEGSWLTVV.

The CDR3 DNA follows: TGTGCCATCAGTGAGTCTTTCTGGGGAATTATCCAGCCCCAGCATTTT. Its translation: CAISESFWGIIQPQHF. The chain joins TRBV10-3 to TRBJ1-5, with unresolved D. Germline lookup yields CDR1 ENHRY and CDR2 SYGVKD. The V end was cut by 0 bases, the J end by 7 bases, with 16 bases between. The CDR3 has 16 amino acids.

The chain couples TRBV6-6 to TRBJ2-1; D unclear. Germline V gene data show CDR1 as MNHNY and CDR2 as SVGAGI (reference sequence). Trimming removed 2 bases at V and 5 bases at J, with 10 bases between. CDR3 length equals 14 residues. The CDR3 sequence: CASSYSPSDNEQFF. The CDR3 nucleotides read TGTGCCAGCAGTTACAGCCCCTCGGACAATGAGCAGTTCTTC.

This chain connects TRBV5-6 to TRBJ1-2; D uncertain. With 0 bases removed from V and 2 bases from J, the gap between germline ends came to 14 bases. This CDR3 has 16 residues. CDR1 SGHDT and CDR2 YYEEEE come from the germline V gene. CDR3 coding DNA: TGTGCCAGCAGCTTGGTAGGGCTGGGTACCAACTATGGCTACACCTTC. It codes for CASSLVGLGTNYGYTF.

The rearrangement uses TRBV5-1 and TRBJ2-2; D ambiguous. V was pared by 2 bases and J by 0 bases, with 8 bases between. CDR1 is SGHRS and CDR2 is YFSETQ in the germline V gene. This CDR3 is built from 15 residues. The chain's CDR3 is CASSLTWPNTGELFF. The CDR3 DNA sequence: TGCGCCAGCAGCTTAACTTGGCCGAACACCGGGGAGCTGTTTTTT.

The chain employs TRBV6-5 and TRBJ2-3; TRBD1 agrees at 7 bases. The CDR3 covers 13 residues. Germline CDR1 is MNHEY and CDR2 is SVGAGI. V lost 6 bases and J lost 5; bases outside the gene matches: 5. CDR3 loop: CASRKTGKDTQYF. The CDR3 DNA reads TGTGCCAGCAGAAAGACAGGGAAAGATACGCAGTATTTT.

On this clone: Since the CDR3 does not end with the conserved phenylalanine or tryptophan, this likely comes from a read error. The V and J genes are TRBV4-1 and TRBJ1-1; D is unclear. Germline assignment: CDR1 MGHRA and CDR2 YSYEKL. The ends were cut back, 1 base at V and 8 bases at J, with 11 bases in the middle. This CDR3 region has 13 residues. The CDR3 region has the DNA TGCGCCAGCAGCCAAGCTTCTGGCCCCGAAGCTTTCCTT. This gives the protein CASSQASGPEAFL.